This TCR beta chain was identified during a study of T cell changes during pregnancy in multiple sclerosis. The CDR3 length is 14 residues. V lost 1 base and J lost 6, with 10 bases in between. The germline V gene has CDR1 SEHNR and CDR2 FQNEAQ (reference sequence). The protocol was immunoSEQ multiplex PCR, while the TCRdb copy is restricted to in-frame clones and leaves out a portion. Among fewer than 55,000 clones listed, 85% to 90% were seen once. The sequenced sample was peripheral blood, obtained after pregnancy. The TCR was taken from a female donor in good health, enrolled as a control in a pregnancy study. This chain links TRBV7-9 with TRBJ1-5, with a weak D call TRBD1 (5 bases). DNA of the CDR3: TGTGCCAGCAGCTTAGGTGCAGGGATTCAGCCCCAGCATTTT. It codes for CASSLGAGIQPQHF.